This TCR beta chain originates from a study of blood T cell repertoires in COVID-19. Study in general: The United States, Italy and Spain supplied acute and convalescent COVID-19 samples. Sources were T cells, B-cell-depleted T cells, or PBMCs; the material itself was cDNA or gDNA.

Authors' data handling: Nucleated cell number was recorded as an estimate derived from reference gene primer amplification. Here immunoSEQ multiplex PCR was the method, and the copy in TCRdb shows in-frame clones only, minus some. V and J calls and clone size are as listed in that table; D and trimming were resolved from the DNA. The sample has 350,000 to 400,000 clones; about 90% are singletons. CDR3 length equals 18 residues. Germline CDR1 MDHEN, CDR2 SYDVKM. The V end was cut by 3 bases, the J end by 0 bases, with 18 bases between. Self-reported history from a screening survey and questionnaire set each donor's cohort.

The gene calls are TRBV28 and TRBJ1-3; unclear D gene. The sequence was collected from a middle-aged man in a cohort exposed to, infected with or recovered from COVID-19 (not recorded which). The sequenced sample consisted of PBMCs or T cells enriched from blood (not recorded which). The CDR3 is CASSFTSRARSSGNTIYF. The DNA of the CDR3 is TGTGCCAGCAGTTTCACTAGCCGGGCCAGAAGCTCTGGAAACACCATATATTTT.